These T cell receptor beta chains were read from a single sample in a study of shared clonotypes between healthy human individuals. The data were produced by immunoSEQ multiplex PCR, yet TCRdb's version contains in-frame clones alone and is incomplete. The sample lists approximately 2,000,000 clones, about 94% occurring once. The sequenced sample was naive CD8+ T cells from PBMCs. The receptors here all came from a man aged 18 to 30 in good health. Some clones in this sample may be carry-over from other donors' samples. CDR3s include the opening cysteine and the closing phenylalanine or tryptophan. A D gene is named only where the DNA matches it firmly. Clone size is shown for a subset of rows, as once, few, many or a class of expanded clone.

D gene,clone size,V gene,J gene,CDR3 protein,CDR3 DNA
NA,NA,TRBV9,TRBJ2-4,CASSTTLAKNIQYF,TGTGCCAGCAGTACTACTCTAGCCAAAAACATTCAGTACTTC
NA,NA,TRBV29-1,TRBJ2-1,CSVEESGVAVNEQFF,TGCAGCGTTGAAGAGAGTGGCGTAGCGGTCAATGAGCAGTTCTTC
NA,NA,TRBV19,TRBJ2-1,CASSIFPSSYNEQFF,TGTGCCAGTAGTATATTTCCTAGCTCCTACAATGAGCAGTTCTTC
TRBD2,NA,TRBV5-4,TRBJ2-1,CASSFETRGSTNEQFF,TGTGCCAGCAGCTTTGAGACCCGCGGGAGTACCAATGAGCAGTTCTTC
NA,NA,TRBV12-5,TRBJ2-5,CASGLVLGPTVTQYF,TGTGCTAGTGGTTTGGTACTAGGACCCACGGTAACCCAGTACTTC
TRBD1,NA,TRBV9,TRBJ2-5,CASSVIGQGDQETQYF,TGTGCCAGCAGCGTGATCGGACAGGGAGACCAAGAGACCCAGTACTTC
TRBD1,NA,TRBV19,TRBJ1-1,CASSHRQGAMTEAFF,TGTGCCAGTAGCCACCGACAGGGGGCGATGACTGAAGCTTTCTTT
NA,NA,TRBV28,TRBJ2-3,CASSLRPATDTQYF,TGTGCCAGCAGTTTGAGGCCAGCGACAGATACGCAGTATTTT
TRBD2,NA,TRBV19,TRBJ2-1,CASSIVPGLAGYNEQFF,TGTGCCAGTAGTATAGTTCCAGGACTAGCGGGATACAATGAGCAGTTCTTC
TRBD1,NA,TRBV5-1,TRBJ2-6,CASSLYRGNSGANVLTF,TGCGCCAGCAGCTTGTACAGGGGGAACTCTGGGGCCAACGTCCTGACTTTC
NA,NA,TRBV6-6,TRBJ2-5,CASSSPETQYF,TGTGCCAGCAGTTCCCCAGAGACCCAGTACTTC
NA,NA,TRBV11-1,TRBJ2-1,CASSWTGTGEQFF,TGTGCCAGCAGCTGGACGGGTACGGGTGAGCAGTTCTTC
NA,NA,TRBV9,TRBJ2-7,CASSVGLTGRSEQYF,TGTGCCAGCAGCGTAGGTCTCACGGGACGAAGCGAGCAGTACTTC
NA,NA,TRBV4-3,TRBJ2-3,CASSQDGEGWSTDTQYF,TGCGCCAGCAGCCAAGATGGTGAGGGTTGGAGCACAGATACGCAGTATTTT
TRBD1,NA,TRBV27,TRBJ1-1,CASCRTGANTEAFF,TGTGCCAGCTGCAGGACAGGGGCGAACACTGAAGCTTTCTTT
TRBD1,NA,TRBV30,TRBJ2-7,CAWAPGAGGGEQYF,TGTGCCTGGGCCCCCGGGGCAGGGGGCGGCGAGCAGTACTTC
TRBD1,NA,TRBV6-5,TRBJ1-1,CASSYSPDRGEAFF,TGTGCCAGCAGTTACTCGCCCGACAGGGGTGAAGCTTTCTTT
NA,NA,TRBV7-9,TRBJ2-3,CASSPRTGEGTDTQYF,TGTGCCAGCAGCCCACGGACGGGGGAAGGCACAGATACGCAGTATTTT
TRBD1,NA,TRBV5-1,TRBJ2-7,CASRLGTDEQYF,TGCGCCAGCCGACTCGGGACAGACGAGCAGTACTTC
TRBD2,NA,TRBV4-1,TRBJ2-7,CASSQGTSLSYEQYF,TGCGCCAGCAGCCAAGGGACTAGTCTATCGTACGAGCAGTACTTC
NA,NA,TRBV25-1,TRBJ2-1,CASSEAYNEQFF,TGTGCCAGCAGTGAAGCCTACAATGAGCAGTTCTTC
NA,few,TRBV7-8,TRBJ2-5,CASSLGISSGAIAETQYF,TGTGCCAGCAGCTTAGGAATTTCGAGTGGGGCTATTGCAGAGACCCAGTACTTC
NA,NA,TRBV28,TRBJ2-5,CASSLVGSVYQETQYF,TGTGCCAGCAGTTTAGTAGGTAGCGTGTACCAAGAGACCCAGTACTTC
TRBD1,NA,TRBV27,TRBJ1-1,CASRDRANTEAFF,TGTGCCAGCAGGGACAGGGCGAACACTGAAGCTTTCTTT
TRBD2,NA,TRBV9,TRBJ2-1,CASSVSALAGGNNEQFF,TGTGCCAGCAGCGTATCTGCCCTAGCGGGAGGGAACAATGAGCAGTTCTTC
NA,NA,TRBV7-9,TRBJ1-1,CASSLGGGPAEAFF,TGTGCCAGCAGCTTAGGGGGTGGGCCAGCTGAAGCTTTCTTT
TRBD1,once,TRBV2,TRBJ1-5,CASSDITGQGNQPQHF,TGTGCCAGCAGTGATATAACGGGACAGGGGAATCAGCCCCAGCATTTT
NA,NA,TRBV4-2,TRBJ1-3,CASSQDPASVSSGNTIYF,TGTGCCAGCAGCCAAGACCCCGCTTCTGTGTCGTCTGGAAACACCATATATTTT
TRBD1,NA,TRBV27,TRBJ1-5,CASSLRGQVGNQPQHF,TGTGCCAGCAGTTTAAGGGGGCAGGTTGGCAATCAGCCCCAGCATTTT
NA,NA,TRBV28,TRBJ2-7,CASSWRGSTYEQYF,TGTGCCAGCAGTTGGAGGGGCTCGACCTACGAGCAGTACTTC
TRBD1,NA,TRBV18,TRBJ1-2,CASSPEMGTARGYTF,TGTGCCAGCTCACCCGAAATGGGGACAGCTCGAGGCTACACCTTC
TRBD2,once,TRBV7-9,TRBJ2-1,CASSLDSGSGREQFF,TGTGCCAGCAGCTTAGATAGCGGGAGTGGGCGTGAGCAGTTCTTC
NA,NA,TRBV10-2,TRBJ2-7,CAGSRGPSVNEQYF,TGCGCGGGAAGTAGAGGGCCTTCTGTTAACGAGCAGTACTTC
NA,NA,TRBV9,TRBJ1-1,CASSAWGGRPFF,TGTGCCAGCAGCGCCTGGGGGGGGCGACCTTTCTTT
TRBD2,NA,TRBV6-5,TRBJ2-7,CASSYLAGGHYEQYF,TGTGCCAGCAGTTACTTAGCGGGAGGTCACTACGAGCAGTACTTC
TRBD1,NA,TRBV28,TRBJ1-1,CASSLTGPTEAFF,TGTGCCAGCAGCTTGACAGGGCCCACTGAAGCTTTCTTT
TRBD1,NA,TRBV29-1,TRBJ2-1,CSAWTGDNEQFF,TGCAGCGCTTGGACAGGGGACAATGAGCAGTTCTTC
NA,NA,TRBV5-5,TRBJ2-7,CASSLRQPSYEQYF,TGTGCCAGCAGCTTAAGACAGCCTTCCTACGAGCAGTACTTC
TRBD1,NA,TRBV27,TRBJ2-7,CASSLTGSYEQYF,TGTGCCAGCAGCCTGACAGGGTCGTACGAGCAGTACTTC
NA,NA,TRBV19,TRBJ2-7,CASSIDHGREYEQYF,TGTGCCAGTAGTATAGATCACGGGAGAGAATACGAGCAGTACTTC
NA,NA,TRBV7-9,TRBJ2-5,CASGGSEKETQYF,TGTGCCAGCGGAGGTTCGGAGAAAGAGACCCAGTACTTC
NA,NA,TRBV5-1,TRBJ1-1,CASSVNRVGNTEAFF,TGCGCCAGCAGCGTAAACAGGGTTGGGAACACTGAAGCTTTCTTT
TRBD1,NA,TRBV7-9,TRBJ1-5,CASSLWDSGQPQHF,TGTGCCAGCAGCTTATGGGACAGCGGACAGCCCCAGCATTTT
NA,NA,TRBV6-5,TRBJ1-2,CASSYSIGGNGYTF,TGTGCCAGCAGTTACTCGATAGGGGGTAACGGCTACACCTTC
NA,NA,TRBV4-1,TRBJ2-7,CASSQVSAGQGGYEQYF,TGCGCCAGCAGCCAAGTTAGTGCTGGGCAGGGCGGCTACGAGCAGTACTTC
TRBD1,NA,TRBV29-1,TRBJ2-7,CSVEGDRGPYEQYF,TGCAGCGTTGAAGGGGACAGGGGCCCATACGAGCAGTACTTC
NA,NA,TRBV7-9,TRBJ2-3,CASSLPSRPQYF,TGTGCCAGCAGCTTACCCTCCCGCCCGCAGTATTTT
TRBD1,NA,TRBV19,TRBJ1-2,CASSMGQVYGYTF,TGTGCCAGTAGTATGGGACAGGTCTATGGCTACACCTTC
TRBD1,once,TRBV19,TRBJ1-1,CASTLRGLNTEAFF,TGTGCCAGTACTCTGAGGGGGCTGAACACTGAAGCTTTCTTT
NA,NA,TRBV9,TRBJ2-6,CASSAESGANVLTF,TGTGCCAGCAGCGCCGAGTCTGGGGCCAACGTCCTGACTTTC
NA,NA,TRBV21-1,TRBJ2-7,CASSKVESREQYF,TGTGCCAGCAGCAAAGTAGAGTCGAGGGAGCAGTACTTC
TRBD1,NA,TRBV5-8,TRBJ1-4,CASSPGTGLGEKLFF,TGTGCCAGCAGCCCCGGGACAGGGCTAGGAGAAAAACTGTTTTTT
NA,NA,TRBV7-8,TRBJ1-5,CASSLDPGDQPQHF,TGTGCCAGCAGCTTAGACCCAGGGGACCAGCCCCAGCATTTT